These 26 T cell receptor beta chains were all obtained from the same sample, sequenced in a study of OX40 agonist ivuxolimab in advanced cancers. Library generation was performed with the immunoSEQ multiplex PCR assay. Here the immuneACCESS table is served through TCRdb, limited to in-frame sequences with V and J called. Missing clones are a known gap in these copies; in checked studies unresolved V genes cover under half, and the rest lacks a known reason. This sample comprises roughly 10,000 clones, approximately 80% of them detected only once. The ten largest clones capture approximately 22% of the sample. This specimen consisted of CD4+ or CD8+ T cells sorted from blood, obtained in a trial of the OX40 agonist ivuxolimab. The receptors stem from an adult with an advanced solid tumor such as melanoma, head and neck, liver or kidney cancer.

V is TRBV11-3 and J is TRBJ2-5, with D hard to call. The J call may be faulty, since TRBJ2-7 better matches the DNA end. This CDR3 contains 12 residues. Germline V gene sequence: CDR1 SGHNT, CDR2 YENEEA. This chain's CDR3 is CASSLPMNEQYF. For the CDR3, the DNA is TGTGCCAGCAGCTTGCCTATGAACGAGCAGTACTTC.

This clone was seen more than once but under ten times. In nucleotides, the CDR3 is TGTGCAATAACAGGCATCGGGAACACTGAAGCTTTCTTT. Translating it yields CAITGIGNTEAFF. The rearrangement joins TRBV7-9 to TRBJ1-1, with a tentative D call TRBD1 (5 bases). Germline V CDR1 and CDR2: SEHNR, FQNEAQ (reference sequence). The length of the CDR3 is 13 residues.

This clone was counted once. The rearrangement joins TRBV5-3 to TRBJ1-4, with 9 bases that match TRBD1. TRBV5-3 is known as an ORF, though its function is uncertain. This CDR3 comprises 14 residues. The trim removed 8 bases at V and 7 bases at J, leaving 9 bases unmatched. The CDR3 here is CASRNRGPVEKLFF. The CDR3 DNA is TGTGCCAGCAGAAACAGGGGGCCGGTTGAAAAACTGTTTTTT.

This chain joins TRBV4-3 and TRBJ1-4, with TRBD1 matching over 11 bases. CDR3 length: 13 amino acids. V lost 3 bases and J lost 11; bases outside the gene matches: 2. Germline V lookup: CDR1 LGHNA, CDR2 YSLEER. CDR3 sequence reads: CASSQGDRGKLFF. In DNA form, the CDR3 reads TGCGCCAGCAGCCAGGGGGACAGGGGGAAACTGTTTTTT.

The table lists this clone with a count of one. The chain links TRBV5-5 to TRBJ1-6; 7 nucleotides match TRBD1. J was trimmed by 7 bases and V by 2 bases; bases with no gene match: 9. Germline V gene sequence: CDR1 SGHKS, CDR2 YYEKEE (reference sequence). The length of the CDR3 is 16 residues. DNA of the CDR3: TGTGCCAGCAGCTTTATACTAGGGGGCGTGAATTCACCCCTCCACTTT. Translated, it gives CASSFILGGVNSPLHF.

CDR3 protein: CASSEGDTQETQYF. The CDR3 coding sequence is TGTGCCAGCAGTGAGGGGGATACCCAAGAGACCCAGTACTTC. V usage is TRBV7-8 and J usage is TRBJ2-5, with a possible D match to TRBD1 (6 bases). The CDR3 sequence is 14 residues long. Trimming stripped 6 bases from V and 1 base from J, with 12 bases between. The V gene's germline CDR1 is SGHVS and CDR2 FQNEAQ.

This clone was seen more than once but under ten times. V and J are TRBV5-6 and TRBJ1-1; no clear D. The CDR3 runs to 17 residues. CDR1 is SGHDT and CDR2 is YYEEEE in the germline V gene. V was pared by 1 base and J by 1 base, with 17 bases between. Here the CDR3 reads CASSLNLWMAENTEAFF. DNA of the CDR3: TGTGCCAGCAGCTTGAATTTGTGGATGGCGGAGAACACTGAAGCTTTCTTT.

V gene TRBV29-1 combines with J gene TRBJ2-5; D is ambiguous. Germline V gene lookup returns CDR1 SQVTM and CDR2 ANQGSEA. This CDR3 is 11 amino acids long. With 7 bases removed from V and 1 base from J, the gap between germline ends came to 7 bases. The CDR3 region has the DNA TGCAGCGCCATATTCCAAGAGACCCAGTACTTC. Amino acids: CSAIFQETQYF.

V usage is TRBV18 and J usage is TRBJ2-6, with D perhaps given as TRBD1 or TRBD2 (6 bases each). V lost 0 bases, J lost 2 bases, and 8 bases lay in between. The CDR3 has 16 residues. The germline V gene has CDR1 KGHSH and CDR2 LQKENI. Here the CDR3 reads CASSPPGGAGANVLTF. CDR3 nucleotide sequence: TGTGCCAGCTCACCACCGGGGGGCGCTGGGGCCAACGTCCTGACTTTC.

The CDR3 loop is CASSLGVTNEKLFF. The CDR3 DNA follows: TGTGCCAGCAGTTTAGGGGTCACTAATGAAAAACTGTTTTTT. The chain carries TRBV6-1 and TRBJ1-4; D may be TRBD1 (5 bases). The ends were cut back, 5 bases at V and 2 bases at J, with 9 bases in the middle. Looked up from germline, CDR1 is MNHNS and CDR2 is SASEGT. This CDR3 is 14 amino acids long.

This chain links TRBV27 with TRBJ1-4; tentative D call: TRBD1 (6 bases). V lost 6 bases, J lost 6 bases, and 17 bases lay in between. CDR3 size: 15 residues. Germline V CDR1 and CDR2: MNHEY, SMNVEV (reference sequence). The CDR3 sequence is CASRTQGGEYEKLFF. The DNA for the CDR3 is TGTGCCAGCAGAACACAGGGCGGGGAGTATGAAAAACTGTTTTTT.

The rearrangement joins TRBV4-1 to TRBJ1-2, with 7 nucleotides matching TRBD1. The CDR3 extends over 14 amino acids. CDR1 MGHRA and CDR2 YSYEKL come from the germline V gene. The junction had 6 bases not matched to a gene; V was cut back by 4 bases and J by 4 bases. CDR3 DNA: TGCGCCAGCAGCCGGACTGACAGGGTCTATGGCTACACCTTC. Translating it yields CASSRTDRVYGYTF.

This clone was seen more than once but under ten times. CDR3 in DNA: TGTGCCAGCAGCTTGGATGGCTACACCTTC. Translated: CASSLDGYTF. The rearrangement joins TRBV5-8 to TRBJ1-2; D not certain. Trimming removed 0 bases at V and 6 bases at J, with 0 bases between. Per germline, CDR1 SGHTS and CDR2 YDEGEE. The CDR3 totals 10 residues.

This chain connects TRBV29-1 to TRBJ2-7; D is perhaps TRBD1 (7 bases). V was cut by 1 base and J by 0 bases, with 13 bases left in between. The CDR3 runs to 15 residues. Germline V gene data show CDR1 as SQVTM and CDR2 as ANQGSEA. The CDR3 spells CSVEGFRGDSYEQYF. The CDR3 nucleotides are TGCAGCGTTGAAGGGTTCAGGGGGGACTCCTACGAGCAGTACTTC.

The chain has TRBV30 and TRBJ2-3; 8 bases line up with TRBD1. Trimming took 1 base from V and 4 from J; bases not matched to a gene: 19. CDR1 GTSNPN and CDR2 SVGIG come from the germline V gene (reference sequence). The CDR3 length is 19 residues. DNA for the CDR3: TGTGCCTGGAGTGCCCTGTTGACAGGGGAGTTGAGCTGGGCAGATACGCAGTATTTT. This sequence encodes CAWSALLTGELSWADTQYF. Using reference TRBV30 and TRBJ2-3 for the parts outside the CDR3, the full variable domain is SQTIHQWPATLVQPVGSPLSLECTVEGTSNPNLYWYRQAAGRGLQLLFYSVGIGQISSEVPQNLSASRPQDRQFILSSKKLLLSDSGFYLCAWSALLTGELSWADTQYFGPGTRLTVL.

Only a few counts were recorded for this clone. CDR3 in amino acids: CASSHTSGAGTEAFF. In nucleotides, the CDR3 is TGTGCCAGCAGCCACACCAGTGGCGCTGGCACTGAAGCTTTCTTT. The V call is TRBV11-2, the J call TRBJ1-1; D unresolved. V was pared by 5 bases and J by 4 bases, with 17 bases between. The V gene's germline CDR1 is SGHAT and CDR2 FQNNGV. The CDR3 length is 15 residues. Together with reference TRBV11-2 and TRBJ1-1, the CDR3 gives the full variable domain: EAGVAQSPRYKIIEKRQSVAFWCNPISGHATLYWYQQILGQGPKLLIQFQNNGVVDDSQLPKDRFSAERLKGVDSTLKIQPAKLEDSAVYLCASSHTSGAGTEAFFGQGTRLTVV.

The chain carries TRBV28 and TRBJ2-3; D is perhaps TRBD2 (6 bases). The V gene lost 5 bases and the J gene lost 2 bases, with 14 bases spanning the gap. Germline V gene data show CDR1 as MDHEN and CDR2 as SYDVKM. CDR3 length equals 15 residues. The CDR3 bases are TGTGCCAGCAGTCGATCGGGAGAGGCCACAGATACGCAGTATTTT. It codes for CASSRSGEATDTQYF.

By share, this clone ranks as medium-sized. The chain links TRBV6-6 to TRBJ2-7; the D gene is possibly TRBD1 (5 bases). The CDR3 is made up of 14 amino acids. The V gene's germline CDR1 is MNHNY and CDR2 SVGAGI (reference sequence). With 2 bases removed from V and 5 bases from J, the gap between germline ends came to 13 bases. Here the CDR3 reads CASSYGVRVHEQYF. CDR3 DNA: TGTGCCAGCAGTTACGGGGTCAGGGTGCACGAGCAGTACTTC.

CDR3 loop: CASSGGSQETQYF. CDR3 sequence (DNA): TGCGCCAGCAGCGGTGGGTCGCAAGAGACCCAGTACTTC. The chain uses TRBV4-3 and TRBJ2-5; D call uncertain. Germline CDR1 reads LGHNA; CDR2 reads YSLEER. The V end was cut by 5 bases, the J end by 2 bases, with 9 bases between. This CDR3 spans 13 amino acids.

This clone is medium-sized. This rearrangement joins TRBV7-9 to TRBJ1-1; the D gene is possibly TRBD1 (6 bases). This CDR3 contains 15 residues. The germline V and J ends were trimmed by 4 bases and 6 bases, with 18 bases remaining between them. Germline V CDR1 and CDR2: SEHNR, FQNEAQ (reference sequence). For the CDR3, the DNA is TGTGCCAGCAGCTCCGCCCCTACAGGGATCGCTGAAGCTTTCTTT. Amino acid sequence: CASSSAPTGIAEAFF.

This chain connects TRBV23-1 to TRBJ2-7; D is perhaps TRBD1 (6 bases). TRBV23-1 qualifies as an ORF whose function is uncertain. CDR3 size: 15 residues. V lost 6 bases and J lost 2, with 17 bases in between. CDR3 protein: CASRVGGDTTYEQYF. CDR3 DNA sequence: TGCGCCAGCAGGGTTGGTGGGGACACCACCTACGAGCAGTACTTC.

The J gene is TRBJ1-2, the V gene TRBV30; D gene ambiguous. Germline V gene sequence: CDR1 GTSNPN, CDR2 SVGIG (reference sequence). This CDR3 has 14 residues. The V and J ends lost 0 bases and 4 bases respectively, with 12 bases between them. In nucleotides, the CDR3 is TGTGCCTGGAGTGTACTTGGGCCTTTCTATGGCTACACCTTC. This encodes CAWSVLGPFYGYTF.

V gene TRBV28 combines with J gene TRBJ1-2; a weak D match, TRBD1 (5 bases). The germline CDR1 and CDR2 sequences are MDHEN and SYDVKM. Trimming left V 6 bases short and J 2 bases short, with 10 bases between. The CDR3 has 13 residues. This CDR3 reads CASSKGDNYGYTF. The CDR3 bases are TGTGCCAGCAGCAAAGGGGACAACTATGGCTACACCTTC.

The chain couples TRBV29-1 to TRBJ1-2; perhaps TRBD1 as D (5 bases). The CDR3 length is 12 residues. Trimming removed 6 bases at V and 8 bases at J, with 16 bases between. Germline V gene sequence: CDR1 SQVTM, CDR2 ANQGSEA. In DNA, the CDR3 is TGCAGCGTCCCGGGAGGGACTAGCGGCTACACCTTC. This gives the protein CSVPGGTSGYTF.

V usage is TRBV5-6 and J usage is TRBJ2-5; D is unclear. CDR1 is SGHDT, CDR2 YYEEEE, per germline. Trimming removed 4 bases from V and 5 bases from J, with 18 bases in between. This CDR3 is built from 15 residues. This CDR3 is CASSDEASLGETQYF. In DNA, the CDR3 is TGTGCCAGCAGCGACGAGGCTTCTCTTGGGGAGACCCAGTACTTC.

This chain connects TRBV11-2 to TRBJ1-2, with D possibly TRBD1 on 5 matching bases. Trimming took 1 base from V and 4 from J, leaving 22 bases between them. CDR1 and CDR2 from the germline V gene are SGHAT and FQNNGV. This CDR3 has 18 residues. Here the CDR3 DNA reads TGTGCCAGCAGCTTAGTAGGATTACAGGAGGCCAGCCGCTATGGCTACACCTTC. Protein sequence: CASSLVGLQEASRYGYTF.